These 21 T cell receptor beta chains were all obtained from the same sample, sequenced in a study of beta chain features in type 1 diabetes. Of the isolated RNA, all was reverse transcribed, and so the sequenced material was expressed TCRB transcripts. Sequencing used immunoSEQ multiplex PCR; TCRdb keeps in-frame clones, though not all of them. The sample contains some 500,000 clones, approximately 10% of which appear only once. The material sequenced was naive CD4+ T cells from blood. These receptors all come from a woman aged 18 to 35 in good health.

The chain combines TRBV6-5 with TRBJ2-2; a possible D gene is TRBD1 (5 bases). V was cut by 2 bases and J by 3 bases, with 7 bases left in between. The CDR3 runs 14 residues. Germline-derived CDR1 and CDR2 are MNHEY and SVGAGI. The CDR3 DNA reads TGTGCCAGCAGTTACAAGGGGTACACCGGGGAGCTGTTTTTT. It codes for CASSYKGYTGELFF.

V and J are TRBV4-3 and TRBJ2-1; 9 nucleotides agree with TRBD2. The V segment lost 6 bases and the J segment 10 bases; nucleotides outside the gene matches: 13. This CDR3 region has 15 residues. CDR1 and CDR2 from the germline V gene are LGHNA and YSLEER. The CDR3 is CASRHRLAASVEQFF. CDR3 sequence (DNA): TGCGCCAGCAGGCACCGACTAGCGGCGTCCGTGGAGCAGTTCTTC.

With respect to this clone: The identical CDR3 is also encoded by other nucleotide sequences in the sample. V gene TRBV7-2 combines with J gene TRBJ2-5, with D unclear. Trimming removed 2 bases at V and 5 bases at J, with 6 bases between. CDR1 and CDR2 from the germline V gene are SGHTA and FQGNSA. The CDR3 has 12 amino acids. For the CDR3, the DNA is TGTGCCAGCAGCTTAAACATGGAGACCCAGTACTTC. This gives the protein CASSLNMETQYF.

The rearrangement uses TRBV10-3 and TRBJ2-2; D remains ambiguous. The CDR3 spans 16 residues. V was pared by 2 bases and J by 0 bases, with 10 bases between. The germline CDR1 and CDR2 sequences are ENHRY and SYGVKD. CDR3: CAISEDVYANTGELFF. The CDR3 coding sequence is TGTGCCATCAGTGAGGACGTCTACGCGAACACCGGGGAGCTGTTTTTT.

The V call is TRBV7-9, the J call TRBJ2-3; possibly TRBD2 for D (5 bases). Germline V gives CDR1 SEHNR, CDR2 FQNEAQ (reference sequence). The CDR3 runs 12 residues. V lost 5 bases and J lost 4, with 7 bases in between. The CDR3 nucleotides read TGTGCCAGCAGCGCGGACTCAGATACGCAGTATTTT. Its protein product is CASSADSDTQYF.

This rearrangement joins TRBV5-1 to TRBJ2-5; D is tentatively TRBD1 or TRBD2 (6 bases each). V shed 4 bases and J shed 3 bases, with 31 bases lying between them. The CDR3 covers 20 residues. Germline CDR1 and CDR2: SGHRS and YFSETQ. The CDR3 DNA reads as TGCGCCAGCAGCCCCGAGGGGGGAGCACGGGGCTACGCCGACGAAGAGACCCAGTACTTC. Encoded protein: CASSPEGGARGYADEETQYF.

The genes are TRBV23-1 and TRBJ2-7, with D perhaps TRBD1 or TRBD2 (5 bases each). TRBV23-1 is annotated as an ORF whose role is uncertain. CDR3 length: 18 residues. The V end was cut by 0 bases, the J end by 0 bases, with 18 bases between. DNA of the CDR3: TGCGCCAGCAGTCAATCTCCCCGGGACCAATGGAGCTCCTACGAGCAGTACGTC. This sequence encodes CASSQSPRDQWSSYEQYV.

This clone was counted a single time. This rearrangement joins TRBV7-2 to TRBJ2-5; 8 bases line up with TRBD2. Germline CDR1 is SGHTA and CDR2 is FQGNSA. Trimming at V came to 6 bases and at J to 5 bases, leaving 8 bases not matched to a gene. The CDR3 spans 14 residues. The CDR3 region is CASRTTGTRETQYF. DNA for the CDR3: TGTGCCAGCAGGACCACCGGGACTAGGGAGACCCAGTACTTC.

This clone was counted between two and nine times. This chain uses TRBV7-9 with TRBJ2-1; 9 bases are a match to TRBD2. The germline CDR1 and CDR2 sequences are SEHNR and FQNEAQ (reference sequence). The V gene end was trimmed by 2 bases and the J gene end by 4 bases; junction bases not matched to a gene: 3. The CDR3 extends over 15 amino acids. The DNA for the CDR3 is TGTGCCAGCAGCTTATTAGCGGGGGCGTACAATGAGCAGTTCTTC. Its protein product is CASSLLAGAYNEQFF.

The CDR3 sequence: CASSHPPGQNYGYTF. For the CDR3, the DNA is TGTGCCAGCAGCCACCCTCCGGGACAAAACTATGGCTACACCTTC. The chain couples TRBV7-2 to TRBJ1-2; possibly TRBD1 for D (6 bases). Germline-derived CDR1 and CDR2 are SGHTA and FQGNSA. The V end lost 5 bases, the J end lost 2 bases, and 15 bases lay between the germline ends. The CDR3 is 15 residues long.

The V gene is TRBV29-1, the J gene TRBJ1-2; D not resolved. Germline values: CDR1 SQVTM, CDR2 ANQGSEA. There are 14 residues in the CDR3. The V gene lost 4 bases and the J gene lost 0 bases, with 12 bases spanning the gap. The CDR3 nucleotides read TGCAGCGTTGGAGCAGGAACTACTAACTATGGCTACACCTTC. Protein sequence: CSVGAGTTNYGYTF.

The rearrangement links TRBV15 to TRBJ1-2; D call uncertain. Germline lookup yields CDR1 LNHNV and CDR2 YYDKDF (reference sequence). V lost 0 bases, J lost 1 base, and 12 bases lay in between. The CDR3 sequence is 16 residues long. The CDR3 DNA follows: TGTGCCACCAGCAGAGATAGTTTTGGCTTTAACTATGGCTACACCTTC. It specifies CATSRDSFGFNYGYTF.

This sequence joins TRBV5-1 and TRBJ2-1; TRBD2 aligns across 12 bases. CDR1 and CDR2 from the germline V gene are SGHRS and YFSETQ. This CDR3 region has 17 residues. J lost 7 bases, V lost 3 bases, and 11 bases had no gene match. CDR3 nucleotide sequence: TGCGCCAGCAGCTCGAGGACTAGCGGGATCCTAACAAATGAGCAGTTCTTC. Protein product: CASSSRTSGILTNEQFF.

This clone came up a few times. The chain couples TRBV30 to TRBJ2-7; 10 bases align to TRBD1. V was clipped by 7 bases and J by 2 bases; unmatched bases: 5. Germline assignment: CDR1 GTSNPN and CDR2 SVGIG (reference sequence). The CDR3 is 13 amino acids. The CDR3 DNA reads TGTGCCTACCGGGACAGGGGCACCTACGAGCAGTACTTC. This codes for CAYRDRGTYEQYF.

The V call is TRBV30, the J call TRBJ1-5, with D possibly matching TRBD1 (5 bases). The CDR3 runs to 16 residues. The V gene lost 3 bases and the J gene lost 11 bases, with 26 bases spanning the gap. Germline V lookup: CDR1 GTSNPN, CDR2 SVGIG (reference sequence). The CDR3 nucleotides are TGTGCCTGGAGAAGAAAAATCGGGACCCTCAATGGGACCCAGCATTTT. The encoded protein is CAWRRKIGTLNGTQHF.

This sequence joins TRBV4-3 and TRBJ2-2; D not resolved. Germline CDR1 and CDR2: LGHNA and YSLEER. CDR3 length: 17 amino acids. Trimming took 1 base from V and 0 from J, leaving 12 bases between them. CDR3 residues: CASSQGDQYSNTGELFF. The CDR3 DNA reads TGCGCCAGCAGCCAAGGAGACCAATACTCGAACACCGGGGAGCTGTTTTTT.

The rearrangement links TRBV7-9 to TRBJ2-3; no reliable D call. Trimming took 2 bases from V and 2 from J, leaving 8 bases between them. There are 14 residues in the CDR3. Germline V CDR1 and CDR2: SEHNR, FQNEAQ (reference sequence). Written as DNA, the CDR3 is TGTGCCAGCAGCTTATTTGGGTCCACAGATACGCAGTATTTT. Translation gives CASSLFGSTDTQYF.

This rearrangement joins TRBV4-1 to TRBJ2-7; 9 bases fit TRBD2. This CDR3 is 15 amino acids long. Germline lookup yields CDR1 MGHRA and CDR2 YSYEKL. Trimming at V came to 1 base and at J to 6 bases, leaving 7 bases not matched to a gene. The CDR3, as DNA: TGCGCCAGCAGCCAAGTCCCGGGACTAGCTCTCGAGCAGTACGTC. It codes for CASSQVPGLALEQYV.

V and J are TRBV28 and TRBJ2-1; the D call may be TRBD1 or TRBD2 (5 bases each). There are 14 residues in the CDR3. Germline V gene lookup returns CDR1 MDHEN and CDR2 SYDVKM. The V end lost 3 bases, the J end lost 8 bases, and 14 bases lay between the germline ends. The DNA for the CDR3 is TGTGCCAGCAGTTTTTTTCCAGGGCGGGATGAGCAGTTCTTC. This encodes CASSFFPGRDEQFF.

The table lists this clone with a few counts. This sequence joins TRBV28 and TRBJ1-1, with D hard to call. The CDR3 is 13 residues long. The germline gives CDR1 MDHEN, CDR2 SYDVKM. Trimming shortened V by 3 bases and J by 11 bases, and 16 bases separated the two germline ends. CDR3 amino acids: CASSFEIRPGAFF. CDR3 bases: TGTGCCAGCAGTTTTGAGATCAGACCTGGGGCTTTCTTT.

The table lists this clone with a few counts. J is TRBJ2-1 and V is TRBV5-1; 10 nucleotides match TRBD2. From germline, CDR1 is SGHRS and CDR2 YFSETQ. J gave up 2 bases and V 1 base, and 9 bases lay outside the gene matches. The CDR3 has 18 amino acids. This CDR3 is CASSLPASGGETYNEQFF. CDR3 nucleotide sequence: TGCGCCAGCAGCTTGCCTGCTAGCGGGGGAGAGACCTACAATGAGCAGTTCTTC.